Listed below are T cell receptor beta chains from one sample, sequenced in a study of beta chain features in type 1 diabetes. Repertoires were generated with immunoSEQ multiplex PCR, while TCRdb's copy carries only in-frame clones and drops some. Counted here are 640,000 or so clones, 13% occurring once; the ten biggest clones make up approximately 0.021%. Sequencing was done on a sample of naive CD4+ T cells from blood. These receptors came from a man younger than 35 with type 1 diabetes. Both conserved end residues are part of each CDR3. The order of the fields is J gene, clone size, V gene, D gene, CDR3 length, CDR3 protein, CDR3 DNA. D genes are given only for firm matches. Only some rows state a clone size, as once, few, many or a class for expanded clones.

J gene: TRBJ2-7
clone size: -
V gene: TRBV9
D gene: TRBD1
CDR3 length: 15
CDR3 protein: CASSPRQGLSYEQYF
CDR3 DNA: TGTGCCAGCAGCCCAAGACAGGGTTTATCCTACGAGCAGTACTTC

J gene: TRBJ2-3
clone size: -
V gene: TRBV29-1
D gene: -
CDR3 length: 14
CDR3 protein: CSAVSGGTTDTQYF
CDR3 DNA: TGCAGCGCCGTTAGTGGGGGGACAACAGATACGCAGTATTTT

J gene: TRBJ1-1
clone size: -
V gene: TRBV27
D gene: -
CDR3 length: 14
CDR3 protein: CASSLTALNTEAFF
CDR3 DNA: TGTGCCAGCAGTTTGACGGCCTTGAACACTGAAGCTTTCTTT

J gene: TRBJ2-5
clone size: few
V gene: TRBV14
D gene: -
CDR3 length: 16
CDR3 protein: CASSQSYGAVKETQYF
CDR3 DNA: TGTGCCAGCAGCCAATCCTACGGGGCTGTCAAAGAGACCCAGTACTTC

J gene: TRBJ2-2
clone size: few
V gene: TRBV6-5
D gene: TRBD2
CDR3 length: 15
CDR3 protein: CASRYSGGYTGELFF
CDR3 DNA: TGTGCCAGCAGGTATAGCGGGGGATACACCGGGGAGCTGTTTTTT

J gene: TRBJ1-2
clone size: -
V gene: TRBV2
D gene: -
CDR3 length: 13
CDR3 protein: CASSVRLDYGYTF
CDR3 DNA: TGTGCCAGCAGTGTAAGGCTAGACTATGGCTACACCTTC

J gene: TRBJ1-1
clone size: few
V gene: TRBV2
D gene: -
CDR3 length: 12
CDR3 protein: CASSLDPRDAFF
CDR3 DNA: TGTGCCAGCTCTCTGGACCCAAGGGACGCTTTCTTT

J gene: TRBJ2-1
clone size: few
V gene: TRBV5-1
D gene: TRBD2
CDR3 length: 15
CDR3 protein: CASSRGLADNNEQFF
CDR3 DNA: TGCGCCAGCAGCCGGGGACTAGCGGACAACAATGAGCAGTTCTTC

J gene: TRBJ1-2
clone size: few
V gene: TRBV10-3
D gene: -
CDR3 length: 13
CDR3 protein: CAIRPQEPYGYTF
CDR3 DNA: TGTGCCATCAGGCCACAGGAGCCCTATGGCTACACCTTC

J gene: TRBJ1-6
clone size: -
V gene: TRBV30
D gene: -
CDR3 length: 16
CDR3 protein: CAWSRWGIYGNSPLHF
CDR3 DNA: TGTGCCTGGAGCCGGTGGGGTATTTATGGGAATTCACCCCTCCACTTT

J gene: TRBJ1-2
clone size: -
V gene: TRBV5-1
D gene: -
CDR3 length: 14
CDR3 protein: CASSLDGEGYGYTF
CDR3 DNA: TGCGCCAGCAGCTTGGACGGGGAGGGCTATGGCTACACCTTC

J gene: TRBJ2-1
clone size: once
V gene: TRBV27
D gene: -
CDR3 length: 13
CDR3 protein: CASAQEFHNEQFF
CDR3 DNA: TGTGCCAGCGCTCAGGAATTCCACAATGAGCAGTTCTTC

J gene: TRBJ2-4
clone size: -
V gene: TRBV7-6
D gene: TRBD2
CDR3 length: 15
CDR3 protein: CASSGGVGAKNIQYF
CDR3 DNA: TGTGCCAGCAGCGGGGGGGTAGGGGCCAAAAACATTCAGTACTTC

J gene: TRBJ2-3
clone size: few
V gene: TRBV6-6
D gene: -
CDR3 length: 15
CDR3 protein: CASSAGPADTDTQYF
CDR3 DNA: TGTGCCAGCAGCGCGGGGCCCGCCGACACAGATACGCAGTATTTT

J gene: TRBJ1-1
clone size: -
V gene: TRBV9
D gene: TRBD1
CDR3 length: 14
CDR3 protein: CASSSRTGITEAFF
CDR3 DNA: TGTGCCAGCAGCTCGCGGACAGGAATCACTGAAGCTTTCTTT

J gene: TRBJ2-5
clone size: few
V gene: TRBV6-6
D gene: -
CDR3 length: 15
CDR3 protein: CASSFPTPGVGTQYF
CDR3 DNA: TGTGCCAGCAGTTTCCCGACACCAGGGGTCGGGACCCAGTACTTC

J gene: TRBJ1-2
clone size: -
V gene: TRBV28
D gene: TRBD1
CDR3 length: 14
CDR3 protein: CASSLDRGADGYTF
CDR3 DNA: TGTGCCAGCAGTTTGGACAGGGGGGCAGATGGCTACACCTTC

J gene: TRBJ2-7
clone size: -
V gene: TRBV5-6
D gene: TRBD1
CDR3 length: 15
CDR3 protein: CASRSPGQLSYEQYF
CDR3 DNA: TGTGCCAGCAGATCCCCGGGACAGCTATCCTACGAGCAGTACTTC

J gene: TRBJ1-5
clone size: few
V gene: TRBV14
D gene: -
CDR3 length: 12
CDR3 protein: CASSRSNQPQHF
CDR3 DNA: TGTGCCAGCAGCCGGTCGAATCAGCCCCAGCATTTT

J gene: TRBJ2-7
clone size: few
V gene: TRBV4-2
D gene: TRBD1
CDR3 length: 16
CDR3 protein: CASSPTRDRELYEQYF
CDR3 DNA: TGTGCCAGCAGCCCTACGCGGGACAGGGAGCTCTACGAGCAGTACTTC

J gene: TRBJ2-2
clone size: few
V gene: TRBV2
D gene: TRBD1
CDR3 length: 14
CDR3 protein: CASYRQGDTGELFF
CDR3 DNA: TGTGCCAGCTATAGACAGGGGGACACCGGGGAGCTGTTTTTT

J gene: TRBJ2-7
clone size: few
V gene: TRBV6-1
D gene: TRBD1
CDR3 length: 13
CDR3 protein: CASSATGDSEQYF
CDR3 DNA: TGTGCCAGCAGTGCGACAGGGGATTCCGAGCAGTACTTC

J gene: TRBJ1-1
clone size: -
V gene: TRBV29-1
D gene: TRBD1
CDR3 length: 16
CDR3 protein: CSVEDLTWTGDTEAFF
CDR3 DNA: TGCAGCGTTGAAGATCTCACTTGGACAGGGGACACTGAAGCTTTCTTT

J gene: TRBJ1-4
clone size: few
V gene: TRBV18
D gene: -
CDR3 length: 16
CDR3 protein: CASSPLNSATNEKLFF
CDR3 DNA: TGTGCCAGCTCACCACTCAACAGTGCAACTAATGAAAAACTGTTTTTT

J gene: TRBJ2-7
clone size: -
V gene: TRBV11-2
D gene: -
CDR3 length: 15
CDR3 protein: CASSPRQSGPYEQYF
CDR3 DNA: TGTGCCAGCAGCCCCCGGCAGTCAGGGCCCTACGAGCAGTACTTC

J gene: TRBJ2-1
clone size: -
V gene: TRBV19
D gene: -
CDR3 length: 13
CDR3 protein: CASSITEGDEQFF
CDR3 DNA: TGTGCCAGTAGTATAACAGAAGGGGATGAGCAGTTCTTC

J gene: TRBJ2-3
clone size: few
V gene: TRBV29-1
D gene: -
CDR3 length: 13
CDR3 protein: CSVEARGTDTQYF
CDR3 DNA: TGCAGCGTTGAGGCCAGGGGCACAGATACGCAGTATTTT

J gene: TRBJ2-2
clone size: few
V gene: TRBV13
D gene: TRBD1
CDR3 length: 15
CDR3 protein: CASSVTGGGTGELFF
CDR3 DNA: TGTGCCAGCAGCGTCACAGGGGGAGGAACCGGGGAGCTGTTTTTT

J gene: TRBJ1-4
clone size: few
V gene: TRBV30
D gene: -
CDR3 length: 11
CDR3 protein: CASWRGEKLFF
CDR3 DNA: TGTGCCTCATGGAGGGGGGAAAAACTGTTTTTT

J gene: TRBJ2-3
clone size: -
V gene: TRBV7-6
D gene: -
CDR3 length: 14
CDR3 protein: CASSLWSVTDTQYF
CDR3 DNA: TGTGCCAGCAGCCTGTGGTCCGTGACAGATACGCAGTATTTT

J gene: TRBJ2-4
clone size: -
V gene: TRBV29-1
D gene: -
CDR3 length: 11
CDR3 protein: CSVPRANIQYF
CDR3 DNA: TGCAGCGTTCCCAGAGCAAACATTCAGTACTTC

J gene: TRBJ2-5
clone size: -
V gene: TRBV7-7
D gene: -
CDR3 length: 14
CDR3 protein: CASSPSGLQETQYF
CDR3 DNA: TGTGCTAGCAGCCCATCGGGACTTCAAGAGACCCAGTACTTC

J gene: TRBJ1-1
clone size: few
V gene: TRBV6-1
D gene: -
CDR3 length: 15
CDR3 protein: CASSEAAGAGTEAFF
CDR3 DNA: TGTGCCAGCAGTGAAGCGGCCGGGGCAGGGACTGAAGCTTTCTTT

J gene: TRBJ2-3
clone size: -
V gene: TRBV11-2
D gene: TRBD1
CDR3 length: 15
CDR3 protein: CASSLGQGSTDTQYF
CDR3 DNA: TGTGCCAGCAGCCTTGGACAGGGGAGCACAGATACGCAGTATTTT

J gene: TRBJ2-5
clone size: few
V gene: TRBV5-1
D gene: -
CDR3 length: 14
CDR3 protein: CASSFTSPQETQYF
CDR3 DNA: TGCGCCAGCAGCTTTACTTCCCCCCAAGAGACCCAGTACTTC

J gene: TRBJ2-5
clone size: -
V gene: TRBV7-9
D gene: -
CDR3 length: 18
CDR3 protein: CASSSPPQRSQVGSTQYF
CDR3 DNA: TGTGCCAGCAGCTCCCCCCCCCAAAGGTCCCAGGTTGGGTCGACCCAGTACTTC

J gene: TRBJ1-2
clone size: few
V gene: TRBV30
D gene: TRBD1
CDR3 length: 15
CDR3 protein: CAWRTTGVTNYGYTF
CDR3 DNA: TGTGCCTGGAGAACTACAGGGGTTACTAACTATGGCTACACCTTC

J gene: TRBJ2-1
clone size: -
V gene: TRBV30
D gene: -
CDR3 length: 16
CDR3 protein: CAWSVQGRLTYNEQFF
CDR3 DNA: TGTGCCTGGAGTGTACAAGGCAGGTTGACCTACAATGAGCAGTTCTTC

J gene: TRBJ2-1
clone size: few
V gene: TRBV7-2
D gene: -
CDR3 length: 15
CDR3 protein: CASSLSEGAYNEQFF
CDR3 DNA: TGTGCCAGCAGCTTAAGTGAGGGCGCATACAATGAGCAGTTCTTC

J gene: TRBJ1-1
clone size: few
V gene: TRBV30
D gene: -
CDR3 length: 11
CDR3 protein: CAWNWDTEAFF
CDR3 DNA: TGTGCCTGGAATTGGGACACTGAAGCTTTCTTT

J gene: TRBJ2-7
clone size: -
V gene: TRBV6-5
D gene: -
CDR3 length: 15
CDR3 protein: CASSYSGFEAYEQYF
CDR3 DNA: TGTGCCAGCAGTTACTCGGGGTTCGAGGCGTACGAGCAGTACTTC

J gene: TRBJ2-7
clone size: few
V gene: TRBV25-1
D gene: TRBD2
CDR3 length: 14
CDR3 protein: CASSAAGDTYEQYF
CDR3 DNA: TGTGCCAGCAGTGCAGCGGGGGACACCTACGAGCAGTACTTC

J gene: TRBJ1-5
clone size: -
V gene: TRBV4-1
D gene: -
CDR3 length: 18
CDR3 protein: CASSQDLGLGYSNQPQHF
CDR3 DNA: TGCGCCAGCAGCCAAGATCTGGGTCTGGGATATAGCAATCAGCCCCAGCATTTT

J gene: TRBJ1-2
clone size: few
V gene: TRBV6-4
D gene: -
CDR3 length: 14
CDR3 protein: CASSVGGDDYGYTF
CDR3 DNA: TGTGCCAGCAGCGTAGGGGGAGATGACTATGGCTACACCTTC

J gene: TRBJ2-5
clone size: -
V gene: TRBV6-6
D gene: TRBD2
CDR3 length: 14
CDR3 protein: CASSAGTSEETQYF
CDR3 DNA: TGTGCCAGCAGTGCCGGGACTAGCGAAGAGACCCAGTACTTC

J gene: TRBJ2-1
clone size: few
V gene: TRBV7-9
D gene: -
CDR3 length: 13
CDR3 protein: CASSSTLIREQFF
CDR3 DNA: TGTGCCAGCAGCTCGACCCTGATCCGTGAGCAGTTCTTC

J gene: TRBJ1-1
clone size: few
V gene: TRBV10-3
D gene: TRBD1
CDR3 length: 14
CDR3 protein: CATRQGEMNTEAFF
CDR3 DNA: TGTGCCACTAGACAGGGCGAGATGAACACTGAAGCTTTCTTT

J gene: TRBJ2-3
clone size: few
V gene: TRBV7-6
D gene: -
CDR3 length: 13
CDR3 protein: CASSLSGPDTQYF
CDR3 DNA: TGTGCCAGCAGCTTATCCGGCCCAGATACGCAGTATTTT

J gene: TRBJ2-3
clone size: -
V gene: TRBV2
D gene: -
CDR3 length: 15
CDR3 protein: CASSKAPLSADTQYF
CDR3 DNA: TGTGCCAGCAGTAAGGCCCCTCTTTCCGCAGATACGCAGTATTTT

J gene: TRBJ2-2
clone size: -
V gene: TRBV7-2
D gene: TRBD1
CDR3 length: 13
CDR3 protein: CASSLQGYGELFF
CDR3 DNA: TGTGCCAGCAGCCTACAGGGGTACGGGGAGCTGTTTTTT

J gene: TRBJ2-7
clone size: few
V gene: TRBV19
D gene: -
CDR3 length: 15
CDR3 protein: CASSIGTSSFYEQYF
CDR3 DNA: TGTGCCAGTAGTATTGGGACATCCTCTTTCTACGAGCAGTACTTC

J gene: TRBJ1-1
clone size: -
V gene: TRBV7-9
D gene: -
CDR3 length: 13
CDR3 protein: CASSLRKGTEAFF
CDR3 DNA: TGTGCCAGCAGCTTAAGGAAAGGGACTGAAGCTTTCTTT

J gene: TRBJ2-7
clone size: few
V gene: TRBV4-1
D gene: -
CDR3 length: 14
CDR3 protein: CASSQERQIYEQYF
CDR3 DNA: TGCGCCAGCAGCCAAGAGCGGCAGATCTACGAGCAGTACTTC

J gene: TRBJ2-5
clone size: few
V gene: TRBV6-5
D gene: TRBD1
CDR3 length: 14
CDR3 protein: CASSATGAAETQYF
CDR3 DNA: TGTGCCAGCAGTGCGACAGGGGCGGCAGAGACCCAGTACTTC

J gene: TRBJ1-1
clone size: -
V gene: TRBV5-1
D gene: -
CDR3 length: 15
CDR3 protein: CASSTASRVNTEAFF
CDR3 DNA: TGCGCCAGCAGCACGGCCAGCAGGGTGAACACTGAAGCTTTCTTT

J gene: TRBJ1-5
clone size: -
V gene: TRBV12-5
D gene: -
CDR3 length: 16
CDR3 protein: CASSLYRVNGNQPQHF
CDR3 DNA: TGTGCTAGTTCCCTTTACCGGGTTAACGGCAATCAGCCCCAGCATTTT

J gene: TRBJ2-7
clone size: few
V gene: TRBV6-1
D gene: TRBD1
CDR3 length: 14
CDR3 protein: CASSEAPTGYEQYF
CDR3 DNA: TGTGCCAGCAGTGAAGCCCCGACAGGGTACGAGCAGTACTTC

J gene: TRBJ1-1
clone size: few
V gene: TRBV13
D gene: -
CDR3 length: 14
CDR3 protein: CASSVEAMNTEAFF
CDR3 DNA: TGTGCCAGCAGCGTAGAGGCTATGAACACTGAAGCTTTCTTT

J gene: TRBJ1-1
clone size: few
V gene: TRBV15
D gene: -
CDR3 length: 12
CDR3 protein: CATSSRQTEAFF
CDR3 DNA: TGTGCCACCAGCTCCCGACAAACTGAAGCTTTCTTT

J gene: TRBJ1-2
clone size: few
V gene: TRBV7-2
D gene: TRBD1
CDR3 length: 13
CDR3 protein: CASSFGTAYGYTF
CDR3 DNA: TGTGCCAGCAGCTTTGGGACAGCATATGGCTACACCTTC